These T cell receptor beta chains were read from a single sample in a study of blood T cell repertoires in COVID-19. This table comes from immunoSEQ multiplex PCR, and its TCRdb copy is limited to in-frame clones, with some not included. The table includes 250,000 or so clones, about 80% detected once. The sequenced sample was PBMCs or T cells enriched from blood (not recorded which). These receptors all stem from a man aged 50-60 years who had recovered from COVID-19. Both conserved end residues are trimmed from each CDR3. The size field is filled for only some rows; it gives once, few, many or a size class.

CDR3 length: 12
V gene: TRBV6-5
clone size: -
CDR3 protein: ASTTGGSGNTIY

CDR3 length: 12
V gene: TRBV28
clone size: -
CDR3 protein: ASSRGGPPYEQY

CDR3 length: 15
V gene: TRBV4-1
clone size: -
CDR3 protein: ASSQEAGQGAIYGYT

CDR3 length: 13
V gene: TRBV11-1
clone size: -
CDR3 protein: ASSPRTGGLVGQY

CDR3 length: 12
V gene: TRBV5-1
clone size: -
CDR3 protein: ASSITGNTGELF

CDR3 length: 12
V gene: TRBV19
clone size: -
CDR3 protein: ASRTTGTTDTQY

CDR3 length: 13
V gene: TRBV19
clone size: -
CDR3 protein: ASSRRQGLSGELF

CDR3 length: 13
V gene: TRBV7-8
clone size: -
CDR3 protein: ASSLHRGESETQY

CDR3 length: 12
V gene: TRBV28
clone size: -
CDR3 protein: ASSAYSGSPEQY

CDR3 length: 14
V gene: TRBV19
clone size: once
CDR3 protein: ASSKQVGARNTEAF

CDR3 length: 12
V gene: TRBV25-1
clone size: -
CDR3 protein: ASSEWGAVEKLF

CDR3 length: 15
V gene: TRBV3-1/TRBV3-2
clone size: -
CDR3 protein: ASSQARNLAGGEELF

CDR3 length: 11
V gene: TRBV12-3/TRBV12-4
clone size: -
CDR3 protein: ASDGRVVNEQF

CDR3 length: 12
V gene: TRBV29-1
clone size: -
CDR3 protein: SVSDPETNQPQH

CDR3 length: 16
V gene: TRBV6-7
clone size: -
CDR3 protein: ASSYPPASGGAGGEQY

CDR3 length: 16
V gene: TRBV23-1
clone size: -
CDR3 protein: ASSHVALAGGKQETQY

CDR3 length: 11
V gene: TRBV19
clone size: -
CDR3 protein: ASIGDSYQPQH

CDR3 length: 11
V gene: TRBV7-3
clone size: -
CDR3 protein: ASSPVRGTEAF

CDR3 length: 12
V gene: TRBV4-1
clone size: -
CDR3 protein: ASSQERDQETQY

CDR3 length: 12
V gene: TRBV29-1
clone size: -
CDR3 protein: SVVRGIVLSEQF

CDR3 length: 12
V gene: TRBV5-4
clone size: -
CDR3 protein: ASSPDPGLNEQF

CDR3 length: 13
V gene: TRBV5-1
clone size: -
CDR3 protein: ASSRAGEDTDTQY

CDR3 length: 12
V gene: TRBV10-3
clone size: -
CDR3 protein: AISEDRANYGYT

CDR3 length: 11
V gene: TRBV5-4
clone size: -
CDR3 protein: ASSFTGSHEQY

CDR3 length: 10
V gene: TRBV28
clone size: -
CDR3 protein: ASSPTRETQY

CDR3 length: 11
V gene: TRBV10-2
clone size: once
CDR3 protein: ASGPGGKETQY

CDR3 length: 11
V gene: TRBV6-4
clone size: few
CDR3 protein: ASRGRASYEQY

CDR3 length: 12
V gene: TRBV13
clone size: once
CDR3 protein: ASSSPGQGYEQY

CDR3 length: 13
V gene: TRBV28
clone size: few
CDR3 protein: ASSSTGQGSYEQY

CDR3 length: 11
V gene: TRBV5-1
clone size: -
CDR3 protein: ASSFGGNQPQH

CDR3 length: 12
V gene: TRBV7-9
clone size: few
CDR3 protein: ASSYVSSAIEQF

CDR3 length: 13
V gene: TRBV6-1
clone size: -
CDR3 protein: ASSEARQGISPLH

CDR3 length: 15
V gene: TRBV4-1
clone size: -
CDR3 protein: ASSQAPPRGSGFRVW

CDR3 length: 17
V gene: TRBV7-2
clone size: -
CDR3 protein: ASSPIGLAGVLDTGELF

CDR3 length: 12
V gene: TRBV3-1/TRBV3-2
clone size: -
CDR3 protein: ASSRYGGAYEQY

CDR3 length: 13
V gene: TRBV6-4
clone size: -
CDR3 protein: ASSDKGNTYNEQF

CDR3 length: 12
V gene: TRBV9
clone size: few
CDR3 protein: ASSVGGWGTEAF

CDR3 length: 12
V gene: TRBV18
clone size: -
CDR3 protein: ASSSSSGEDTQY

CDR3 length: 12
V gene: TRBV7-8
clone size: many
CDR3 protein: ASSLEISSYEQY

CDR3 length: 14
V gene: TRBV7-2
clone size: -
CDR3 protein: ASSLASLAVYNEQF

CDR3 length: 11
V gene: TRBV7-8
clone size: -
CDR3 protein: ASSLGQPYEQY

CDR3 length: 14
V gene: TRBV19
clone size: -
CDR3 protein: ASSLGGQGALGKLF

CDR3 length: 14
V gene: TRBV18
clone size: -
CDR3 protein: ASSPGPGVFTDTQY

CDR3 length: 13
V gene: TRBV7-8
clone size: -
CDR3 protein: ASSAYRGIGYEQY

CDR3 length: 12
V gene: TRBV7-2
clone size: -
CDR3 protein: ASSLARAVDTQY

CDR3 length: 12
V gene: TRBV10-1
clone size: -
CDR3 protein: ASSESGRGTEAF

CDR3 length: 13
V gene: TRBV28
clone size: -
CDR3 protein: ASRPGGPGNYGYT

CDR3 length: 13
V gene: TRBV11-3
clone size: -
CDR3 protein: ASSVGLGSSYEQY

CDR3 length: 13
V gene: TRBV5-1
clone size: -
CDR3 protein: ASSLAAAGQETQY

CDR3 length: 13
V gene: TRBV2
clone size: -
CDR3 protein: ASSWGQGENYGYT

CDR3 length: 12
V gene: TRBV30
clone size: -
CDR3 protein: AWNGGGPQETQY

CDR3 length: 14
V gene: TRBV3-1/TRBV3-2
clone size: -
CDR3 protein: ASSQNRGLGSYEQY

CDR3 length: 14
V gene: TRBV10-1
clone size: once
CDR3 protein: ASSDRAGLGYNEQF

CDR3 length: 13
V gene: TRBV4-1
clone size: -
CDR3 protein: ASSPLGLADYEQY